The T cell receptor beta chain under discussion was sequenced for a study of T-cell reconstitution after alpha-beta-depleted transplantation in children. The study, taken as a whole, reports: Several hundred expanded graft clones reportedly supplied alpha-beta T cells about two months after transplant. One year after transplant, T-cell counts and diversity came mostly from newly produced T cells.

As it was prepared, the TCRbeta library received unique molecular identifiers. TCRdb reprocessed the PCR reads via MiXCR and lists one record per CDR3 protein. The sample holds about 260,000 distinct CDR3 sequences, roughly 7.7% seen once. In germline, CDR1 is MDHEN, CDR2 SYDVKM. This CDR3 comprises 12 residues. V lost 5 bases to trimming and J lost 2 bases, with 6 bases between them. This clonotype has a count of ten or more. The antigen is not known. This material consisted of PBMCs, mostly from graft donor cells, taken 180 days after TCRalphabeta/CD19-depleted stem cell transplant. The chain combines TRBV28 with TRBJ1-2; no clear D. This TCR derives from a male patient younger than 18 who had a stem cell transplant for acute lymphoblastic leukemia, so the T cells may come from the graft donor. This chain's CDR3 is CASSVPNYGYTF. The CDR3 DNA sequence: TGTGCCAGCAGTGTTCCCAACTATGGCTACACCTTC.